This is a list of T cell receptor beta chains from one sample in a study of blood T cell repertoires in COVID-19. TCRdb keeps only in-frame clones here, not all; method: immunoSEQ multiplex PCR. The sample records fewer than 90,000 clones, roughly four fifths being singletons. The sequenced material came from peripheral blood. The source is a middle-aged man with acute or convalescent COVID-19. Each CDR3 is given with its conserved first and last residue.

TRBV9	TRBJ1-1	CASSVGEINTEAFF
TRBV9	TRBJ2-3	CASSSPTGTDTQYF
TRBV14	TRBJ1-1	CASSQIRTGMNTEAFF
TRBV11-3	TRBJ2-3	CASSQTLAGGRTDTQYF
TRBV5-4	TRBJ2-1	CASSLGASGANEQFF
TRBV4-3	TRBJ1-6	CASSQDGQGYSPLHF
TRBV7-6	TRBJ1-2	CASSPMSRQSHGYTF
TRBV5-1	TRBJ2-7	CASSLGAGGAGEQYF
TRBV9	TRBJ1-1	CASSAQTGETEAFF
TRBV7-2	TRBJ2-3	CASSRPGERTDTQYF
TRBV19	TRBJ1-6	CASTKAGFHSPLHF
TRBV20-1	TRBJ2-5	CSASGAKETQYF
TRBV28	TRBJ2-1	CASSLEGLGTGGEQFF
TRBV5-1	TRBJ2-3	CASSLQGGVDTQYF
TRBV18	TRBJ2-3	CASSPKGDTQYF
TRBV2	TRBJ2-1	CASSSTGSEQFF
TRBV12-5	TRBJ1-2	CASGEGSSGYTF
TRBV7-9	TRBJ1-6	CASSPTHPNSPLHF
TRBV7-2	TRBJ2-5	CASSPSWGGQGARQETQYF
TRBV2	TRBJ1-2	CASRGGGYGYTF
TRBV18	TRBJ1-6	CASSPTENSPLHF
TRBV7-8	TRBJ1-5	CASSSMGTGGVNQPQHF
TRBV2	TRBJ2-1	CASRGQGGSHEQFF
TRBV19	TRBJ2-1	CASRDSLVTNYNEQFF
TRBV27	TRBJ1-5	CASSTRGAGQPQHF
TRBV5-1	TRBJ1-1	CASSLEPGTEAFF
TRBV10-3	TRBJ1-2	CATSNGTGGSVYGYTF
TRBV6-2/TRBV6-3	TRBJ1-3	CASSIGTGNTIYF
TRBV7-9	TRBJ2-1	CASRIFEANRGYYNEQFF
TRBV6-6	TRBJ2-7	CASSPAGQGIYEQYF
TRBV10-3	TRBJ1-4	CAISDRSNPTNEKLFF
TRBV4-3	TRBJ2-1	CASSRTGSSYNEQFF
TRBV19	TRBJ1-2	CASGPGQPTNYGYTF
TRBV7-9	TRBJ2-3	CASSDLRTGGLADTQYF
TRBV7-2	TRBJ2-3	CASSLGGTGGNTQYF
TRBV12-5	TRBJ1-2	CASGSPDRVNGYTF
TRBV7-2	TRBJ2-5	CASSPQRGFQETQYF
TRBV27	TRBJ2-2	CASSSGLDGELFF
TRBV9	TRBJ1-5	CASSPDRGRQPQHF
TRBV4-1	TRBJ2-1	CASSQGATVGEQFF
TRBV27	TRBJ1-2	CASSPGSGKYGYTF
TRBV7-6	TRBJ1-2	CASSPAGTGANYGYTF
TRBV5-1	TRBJ2-3	CASSSLQTSGSGTDTQYF
TRBV7-2	TRBJ2-2	CASSREIMGGTGEPFF